The 6 T cell receptor beta chains in this list originate from one sample, sequenced in a study of shared clonotypes between healthy human individuals. This table comes from immunoSEQ multiplex PCR, and its TCRdb copy is limited to in-frame clones, with some not included. In the table there are some 2.3 million clones, over 90% of which are singletons. Sequenced material: naive CD4+ T cells from PBMCs. Regarding subset: CD45RA+ positively selected. Receptor source: a man between 18 and 29 years old in good health. Some clones in this sample may be carry-over from other donors' samples.

The rearrangement links TRBV18 to TRBJ2-1; perhaps TRBD2 as D (6 bases). There are 15 residues in the CDR3. Germline V CDR1 and CDR2: KGHSH, LQKENI. Between the trimmed V and J ends, which lost 6 bases and 2 bases, there was a span of 14 bases. In DNA form, the CDR3 reads TGTGCCAGCTCCCGGGACTCCGAGCCCTACAATGAGCAGTTCTTC. This gives the protein CASSRDSEPYNEQFF.

The chain has TRBV7-3 and TRBJ2-1, with 7 bases aligning to TRBD1. With 5 bases clipped from V and 2 bases from J, the junction kept 6 bases outside the gene matches. Germline V gene data show CDR1 as SGHTA and CDR2 as FQGTGA. CDR3 length: 15 amino acids. CDR3 coding DNA: TGTGCCAGCAGCATACAGGGGTTACCCTACAATGAGCAGTTCTTC. Protein sequence: CASSIQGLPYNEQFF.

V is TRBV4-2 and J is TRBJ2-7; D is perhaps TRBD1 or TRBD2 (5 bases each). The CDR3 contains 13 residues. The germline V gene encodes CDR1 LGHNA and CDR2 YNFKEQ. The germline V and J ends were trimmed by 4 bases and 5 bases, with 12 bases remaining between them. Here the CDR3 reads CASSPLQGHEQYF. The CDR3 region has the DNA TGTGCCAGCAGCCCTCTTCAGGGACACGAGCAGTACTTC.

Concerning this clone itself: Other DNA variants within this sample encode the same CDR3. The chain uses TRBV19 and TRBJ2-2; D unclear. Germline V lookup: CDR1 LNHDA, CDR2 SQIVND (reference sequence). The CDR3 spans 14 residues. V lost 2 bases and J lost 0, with 4 bases in between. CDR3 in amino acids: CASSIPANTGELFF. The CDR3 DNA reads as TGTGCCAGTAGTATACCAGCGAACACCGGGGAGCTGTTTTTT.

V gene TRBV2 combines with J gene TRBJ2-7, with TRBD1 matching over 7 bases. V lost 2 bases, J lost 6 bases, and 7 bases stayed unmatched. CDR3 length: 14 residues. Germline V gene lookup returns CDR1 SNHLY and CDR2 FYNNEI. As DNA, the CDR3 is TGTGCCAGCAGTGAATACGGGTCAGGGGGCGAGCAGTACTTC. Protein product: CASSEYGSGGEQYF.

In DNA form, the CDR3 reads TGTGCCAGCAGTTTTCGCGGCAGGGGGACCGAGCAGTACTTC. Its protein product is CASSFRGRGTEQYF. The V call is TRBV28, the J call TRBJ2-7; 7 nucleotides agree with TRBD1. The germline V gene has CDR1 MDHEN and CDR2 SYDVKM. The CDR3 extends over 14 amino acids. J was trimmed by 6 bases and V by 3 bases; bases with no gene match: 8. Full variable domain (missing parts from reference TRBV28 and TRBJ2-7): DVKVTQSSRYLVKRTGEKVFLECVQDMDHENMFWYRQDPGLGLRLIYFSYDVKMKEKGDIPEGYSVSREKKERFSLILESASTNQTSMYLCASSFRGRGTEQYFGPGTRLTVT.